This is a list of T cell receptor beta chains from one sample in a study of blood T cell repertoires in COVID-19. Only in-frame clones appear in the TCRdb table, and some are missing; sequencing was by immunoSEQ multiplex PCR. The repertoire has about 480,000 clones, about 89% of them found once; the top ten carry 7.8%. Material for sequencing was peripheral blood. All receptors come from a woman in her 50s with COVID-19, enrolled during active disease. Both conserved end residues are part of each CDR3. D genes are given only for firm matches. Part of the rows lack a size; the others show once, few, many or a class for expanded clones.

NA,NA,TRBJ1-2,TRBV27,CASSLRGGPYGYTF,TGTGCCAGCAGTTTGCGAGGAGGACCCTATGGCTACACCTTC
TRBD1,NA,TRBJ2-7,TRBV6-5,CASSPDPTGVYEQYF,TGTGCCAGCAGTCCTGACCCTACAGGGGTCTACGAGCAGTACTTC
NA,NA,TRBJ1-3,TRBV5-1,CASSLYQGMNTIYF,TGCGCCAGCAGCTTGTATCAGGGGATGAACACCATATATTTT
NA,once,TRBJ1-1,TRBV11-2,CASSLDGNRETEAFF,TGTGCCAGCAGCTTAGATGGGAATCGGGAAACTGAAGCTTTCTTT
NA,NA,TRBJ1-2,TRBV9,CASRSTGKEDYGYTF,TGTGCCAGCAGATCGACAGGCAAAGAAGACTATGGCTACACCTTC
TRBD1,NA,TRBJ1-4,TRBV5-6,CASSFSGTGTEKLFF,TGTGCCAGCAGCTTCTCCGGGACAGGGACCGAAAAACTGTTTTTT
NA,NA,TRBJ1-4,TRBV5-4,CASSSGATNEKLFF,TGTGCCAGCAGCTCGGGGGCAACTAATGAAAAACTGTTTTTT
NA,NA,TRBJ2-3,TRBV9,CASSVGDTGTDTQYF,TGTGCCAGCAGCGTAGGGGACACCGGCACAGATACGCAGTATTTT
NA,NA,TRBJ1-5,TRBV9,CASSVGPGPHQPQHF,TGTGCCAGCAGCGTAGGTCCAGGTCCTCATCAGCCCCAGCATTTT
NA,NA,TRBJ1-4,TRBV9,CASTPGRGDEKLFF,TGTGCCAGCACCCCGGGGAGGGGAGATGAAAAACTGTTTTTT
NA,NA,TRBJ2-5,TRBV19,CASSIGQGGETQYF,TGTGCCAGTAGTATCGGGCAGGGTGGTGAGACCCAGTACTTC
NA,NA,TRBJ1-2,TRBV9,CASSGPHGYTF,TGTGCCAGCAGCGGGCCTCACGGCTACACCTTC
NA,NA,TRBJ1-1,TRBV28,CASSSPGRNTEAFF,TGTGCCAGCAGTTCCCCAGGGCGGAACACTGAAGCTTTCTTT
NA,NA,TRBJ2-7,TRBV6-5,CASSSRQVDEQYF,TGTGCCAGCAGTTCCCGACAGGTGGACGAGCAGTACTTC
TRBD2,NA,TRBJ2-2,TRBV3-1/TRBV3-2,CASSQSGGNTGELFF,TGTGCCAGCAGCCAGTCGGGGGGGAACACCGGGGAGCTGTTTTTT
TRBD2,NA,TRBJ2-5,TRBV2,CASSETLAEETQYF,TGTGCCAGCAGTGAAACCCTAGCGGAAGAGACCCAGTACTTC
TRBD1,NA,TRBJ2-7,TRBV11-2,CASSLRTGSGEQYF,TGTGCCAGCAGCCTCCGGACAGGGTCGGGAGAGCAGTACTTC
NA,few,TRBJ1-6,TRBV7-9,CASSLRENSPLHF,TGTGCCAGCAGCCTCAGGGAAAATTCACCCCTCCACTTT
NA,NA,TRBJ1-1,TRBV6-6,CASSDSLNTEAFF,TGTGCCAGCAGTGACAGCCTGAACACTGAAGCTTTCTTT
NA,NA,TRBJ2-2,TRBV5-1,CASSLQGRETGELFF,TGCGCCAGCAGCTTACAGGGACGAGAAACCGGGGAGCTGTTTTTT
TRBD2,NA,TRBJ2-3,TRBV2,CASSRPSTGTSLVFIDTQYF,TGTGCCAGCAGTCGACCATCAACCGGGACTAGCTTGGTCTTCATAGATACGCAGTATTTT
NA,NA,TRBJ1-2,TRBV18,CASSPNEEGYGYTF,TGTGCCAGCTCACCAAACGAGGAGGGCTATGGCTACACCTTC
TRBD1,NA,TRBJ1-2,TRBV6-5,CASRGQGAGYGYTF,TGTGCCAGCAGGGGACAGGGGGCCGGCTATGGCTACACCTTC
NA,few,TRBJ2-3,TRBV19,CASSTWGRATDTQYF,TGTGCCAGTAGTACTTGGGGGCGCGCGACAGATACGCAGTATTTT
TRBD1,NA,TRBJ1-2,TRBV3-1/TRBV3-2,CASGQGANYGYTF,TGTGCCAGCGGACAGGGAGCTAACTATGGCTACACCTTC
NA,once,TRBJ2-5,TRBV5-4,CASSPPSVETQYF,TGTGCCAGCAGCCCCCCGTCCGTAGAGACCCAGTACTTC
TRBD2,NA,TRBJ2-1,TRBV5-4,CASSLVSGGALNEQFF,TGTGCCAGCAGCTTGGTTAGCGGGGGTGCCCTCAATGAGCAGTTCTTC
TRBD1,NA,TRBJ1-2,TRBV11-2,CASSKDRVGGYTF,TGTGCCAGCAGCAAGGACAGGGTGGGAGGCTACACCTTC
TRBD2,NA,TRBJ2-1,TRBV12-3/TRBV12-4,CASGWTSEQFF,TGTGCCAGCGGGTGGACTAGCGAGCAGTTCTTC
TRBD2,NA,TRBJ2-3,TRBV20-1,CSASSGGGSMDTQYF,TGCAGTGCTAGTTCGGGGGGGGGAAGTATGGATACGCAGTATTTT
NA,NA,TRBJ1-4,TRBV25-1,CASSDIVGEKLFF,TGTGCCAGCAGTGATATAGTCGGTGAAAAACTGTTTTTT
NA,NA,TRBJ1-1,TRBV27,CASSLSRSSNTEAFF,TGTGCCAGCAGTTTATCGCGTTCCTCGAACACTGAAGCTTTCTTT
NA,once,TRBJ1-1,TRBV5-5,CASEPTGRPTEAFF,TGTGCCAGCGAGCCTACAGGGAGACCCACTGAAGCTTTCTTT
NA,few,TRBJ2-1,TRBV25-1,CASSARVDDNEQFF,TGTGCCAGCAGTGCCAGGGTCGATGACAATGAGCAGTTCTTC
NA,NA,TRBJ1-5,TRBV7-2,CASSLRGGNQPQHF,TGTGCCAGCAGCCTCAGGGGTGGCAATCAGCCCCAGCATTTT
NA,NA,TRBJ1-1,TRBV11-3,CASSLVGSMNTEAFF,TGTGCCAGCAGCTTAGTAGGGAGCATGAACACTGAAGCTTTCTTT
NA,NA,TRBJ1-4,TRBV3-1/TRBV3-2,CASSPGSYNEKLFF,TGTGCCAGCAGCCCCGGGAGCTATAATGAAAAACTGTTTTTT
NA,NA,TRBJ2-5,TRBV5-5,CASSLTGPGETQYF,TGTGCCAGCAGCTTGACAGGGCCGGGGGAGACCCAGTACTTC
TRBD2,NA,TRBJ2-1,TRBV7-9,CASSLGTSLSNEQFF,TGTGCCAGCAGCCTCGGGACTAGCCTTAGCAATGAGCAGTTCTTC
NA,NA,TRBJ2-2,TRBV2,CASHRTANTGELFF,TGTGCCAGCCACAGGACCGCGAACACCGGGGAGCTGTTTTTT
NA,once,TRBJ2-6,TRBV2,CASSTRDSGANVLTF,TGTGCCAGCAGTACACGGGACTCTGGGGCCAACGTCCTGACTTTC
TRBD1,NA,TRBJ2-7,TRBV7-8,CASSLMIGQGVYEQYF,TGTGCCAGCAGCTTAATGATAGGACAGGGAGTCTACGAGCAGTACTTC
NA,NA,TRBJ1-5,TRBV5-1,CASSLAGSDNQPQHF,TGCGCCAGCAGCTTGGCGGGAAGTGACAATCAGCCCCAGCATTTT
TRBD1,NA,TRBJ2-7,TRBV2,CASTPIRGQREQYF,TGTGCCAGCACCCCTATTAGGGGGCAGAGAGAGCAGTACTTC
TRBD1,NA,TRBJ2-5,TRBV24-1,CATSDPRGPAGTETQYF,TGTGCCACCAGTGACCCCAGGGGGCCCGCGGGTACAGAGACCCAGTACTTC
NA,NA,TRBJ2-7,TRBV6-5,CASSPIRSSYEQYF,TGTGCCAGCAGCCCCATCCGGAGCTCCTACGAGCAGTACTTC
TRBD1,once,TRBJ2-3,TRBV11-2,CASSRDRENTDTQYF,TGTGCCAGCAGCCGGGACAGGGAGAACACAGATACGCAGTATTTT
NA,NA,TRBJ2-7,TRBV19,CASSASPYEQYF,TGTGCCAGTAGTGCTAGCCCCTACGAGCAGTACTTC
NA,NA,TRBJ1-3,TRBV30,CAWTPRSGNTIYF,TGTGCCTGGACTCCGCGCTCTGGAAACACCATATATTTT
NA,NA,TRBJ1-2,TRBV30,CAWSVQTGYTF,TGTGCCTGGAGTGTACAGACGGGCTACACCTTC
NA,NA,TRBJ1-4,TRBV19,CASSEQSGTANEKLFF,TGTGCCAGTAGTGAGCAGAGTGGGACTGCTAATGAAAAACTGTTTTTT
NA,NA,TRBJ1-2,TRBV6-4,CASSDSPRGGGGYTF,TGTGCCAGCAGTGACTCCCCCCGGGGGGGAGGCGGCTACACCTTC
NA,NA,TRBJ2-7,TRBV27,CASSLSPHTNYEQYF,TGTGCCAGCAGTTTATCTCCCCATACTAACTACGAGCAGTACTTC
NA,few,TRBJ1-4,TRBV4-2,CASSQDQGPATNEKLFF,TGTGCCAGCAGCCAAGATCAGGGCCCAGCAACTAATGAAAAACTGTTTTTT